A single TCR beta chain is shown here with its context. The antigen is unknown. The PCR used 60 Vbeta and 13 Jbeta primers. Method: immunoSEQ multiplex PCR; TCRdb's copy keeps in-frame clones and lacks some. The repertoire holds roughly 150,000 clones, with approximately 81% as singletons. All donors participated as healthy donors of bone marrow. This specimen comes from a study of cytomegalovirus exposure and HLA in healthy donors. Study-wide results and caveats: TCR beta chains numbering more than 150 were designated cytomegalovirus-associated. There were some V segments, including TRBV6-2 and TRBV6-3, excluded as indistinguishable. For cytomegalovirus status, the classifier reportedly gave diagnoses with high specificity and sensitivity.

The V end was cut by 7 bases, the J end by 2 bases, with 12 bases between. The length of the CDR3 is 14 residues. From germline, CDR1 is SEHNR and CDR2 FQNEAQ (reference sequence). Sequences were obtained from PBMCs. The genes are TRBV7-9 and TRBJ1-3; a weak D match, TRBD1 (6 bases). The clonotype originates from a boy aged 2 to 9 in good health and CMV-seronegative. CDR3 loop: CASNRAGAGNTIYF. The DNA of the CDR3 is TGTGCCAGCAATCGGGCAGGGGCTGGAAACACCATATATTTT.